This entry lists 29 T cell receptor beta chains sequenced from one sample in a study of blood T cells in healthy people across ages. It was with a sample-barcoded 5' primer and a J-beta primer mix that a second PCR of roughly 7 to 12 cycles was run. TCRdb itself ran the 5' RACE reads through MiXCR, one entry per CDR3 protein. Among about 640,000 distinct CDR3 sequences listed, roughly 43% were seen once. Sequencing input: blood. These receptors were collected from a man older than 75 in good health.

On this clonotype: The junction shows a germline mismatch at one end, possibly a read error. V and J are TRBV7-8 and TRBJ2-5; D remains ambiguous. The CDR3 extends over 18 amino acids. Germline V gene data show CDR1 as SGHVS and CDR2 as FQNEAQ. The CDR3 DNA follows: TGTACCAGCAGCTCGCCACCTCCGGATGGGGATAGGCAAGAGACCCAGTACTTC. It is translated as CTSSSPPPDGDRQETQYF.

This clonotype was observed a handful of times. The gene calls are TRBV11-2 and TRBJ2-5, with D hard to call. The germline gives CDR1 SGHAT, CDR2 FQNNGV. The CDR3 has 13 residues. The V end lost 5 bases, the J end lost 11 bases, and 18 bases lay between the germline ends. CDR3 sequence (DNA): TGTGCCAGCAGCCTCATGGAGTTGCGTGAGCAGTACTTC. Translating it yields CASSLMELREQYF.

This clonotype was counted many times. The chain employs TRBV24-1 and TRBJ2-1; no definite D call. CDR1 KGHDR and CDR2 SFDVKD come from the germline V gene. Trimming shortened V by 0 bases and J by 9 bases, and 17 bases separated the two germline ends. The CDR3 length is 16 residues. The CDR3 DNA reads TGTGCCACCAGTGATTTGGCAGTTTCCGCAATCGGTGAGCAGTTCTTC. The encoded protein is CATSDLAVSAIGEQFF.

Ten or more counts support this clonotype. Here the CDR3 DNA reads TGTGCCAGCAGTTACCCCGAGGGACAGGTTATAACTGGGGCCAACGTCCTGACTTTC. This sequence encodes CASSYPEGQVITGANVLTF. The J gene is TRBJ2-6, the V gene TRBV6-2 or TRBV6-3; 8 nucleotides agree with TRBD1. The CDR3 sequence is 19 residues long. Per the germline V gene, CDR1 is MNHEY and CDR2 is SVGEGT. With 2 bases clipped from V and 2 bases from J, the junction kept 11 bases outside the gene matches.

This chain links TRBV6-2 or TRBV6-3 with TRBJ2-6; D remains unclear. Germline V gene lookup returns CDR1 MNHEY and CDR2 SVGEGT. The V end was cut by 10 bases, the J end by 0 bases, with 7 bases between. CDR3 length: 13 amino acids. CDR3 loop: CATVISGANVLTF. DNA of the CDR3: TGTGCCACCGTTATCTCTGGGGCCAACGTCCTGACTTTC.

This chain uses TRBV4-3 with TRBJ2-7, with TRBD2 matching 8 bases. The CDR3 contains 15 residues. The germline V gene encodes CDR1 LGHNA and CDR2 YSLEER. The V segment lost 0 bases and the J segment 7 bases; nucleotides outside the gene matches: 8. Here the CDR3 reads CASSQESRGGNEQYF. CDR3 bases: TGCGCCAGCAGCCAAGAATCCCGGGGGGGGAATGAGCAGTACTTC.

This clonotype was detected only a few times. The chain is built from TRBV20-1 and TRBJ2-7, with 7 bases identical to TRBD1. Germline values: CDR1 DFQATT, CDR2 SNEGSKA (reference sequence). CDR3 length equals 15 residues. The J segment lost 0 bases and the V segment lost 3 bases, leaving 8 bases of the junction unmatched. The CDR3 bases are TGCAGTGCTAGTCCTTCCGGGACAGTCTCCTACGAGCAGTACTTC. Residues: CSASPSGTVSYEQYF.

The V gene is TRBV6-5, the J gene TRBJ1-1, with a tentative D call TRBD1 (5 bases). This CDR3 spans 15 amino acids. Germline CDR1 is MNHEY and CDR2 is SVGAGI. V lost 7 bases and J 7 bases, leaving 22 bases between the germline ends. CDR3 loop: CASNKRGGYELEAFF. The CDR3, as DNA: TGTGCCAGCAACAAGAGGGGAGGGTACGAACTTGAAGCTTTCTTT.

The V and J genes are TRBV20-1 and TRBJ2-5, with 9 bases lining up with TRBD2. CDR3 length: 14 amino acids. Germline CDR1 is DFQATT and CDR2 is SNEGSKA (reference sequence). J gave up 5 bases and V 6 bases, and 10 bases lay outside the gene matches. CDR3 nucleotide sequence: TGCAGTGCCCCGCGGGGGGGGCGCACGGAGACCCAGTACTTC. Translation gives CSAPRGGRTETQYF.

The chain links TRBV4-3 to TRBJ1-1, with D possibly being TRBD1 (5 bases). V was shortened by 4 bases and J by 6 bases, with 24 bases between the two germline ends. Germline CDR1 reads LGHNA; CDR2 reads YSLEER. The CDR3 extends over 17 amino acids. The CDR3 DNA reads as TGCGCCAGCAGCCCTCTTTACGGACCAGGGAAGGTTGCTGAAGCTTTCTTT. Its protein product is CASSPLYGPGKVAEAFF.

This sequence joins TRBV20-1 and TRBJ2-5; TRBD2 matches at 14 bases. Germline V gene data show CDR1 as DFQATT and CDR2 as SNEGSKA (reference sequence). The CDR3 loop spans 16 amino acids. The V and J ends lost 0 bases and 11 bases, in that order; junction bases with no gene match: 11. Here the CDR3 DNA reads TGCAGTGCTAGAGATCGTGGGACTAGCGGGGGACAAGAGCAGTACTTC. Protein: CSARDRGTSGGQEQYF.

This chain joins TRBV12-3 or TRBV12-4 and TRBJ2-2; 12 nucleotides agree with TRBD2. V lost 5 bases to trimming and J lost 0 bases; unmatched junction nucleotides: 10. This CDR3 spans 19 amino acids. The CDR3 DNA reads as TGTGCCAGCAGTACAGGACTAGCGGGGCTCGGACCGAACACCGGGGAGCTGTTTTTT. This gives the protein CASSTGLAGLGPNTGELFF.

The rearrangement uses TRBV7-2 and TRBJ2-4; perhaps TRBD2 as D (5 bases). Per germline, CDR1 SGHTA and CDR2 FQGNSA. Trimming shortened V by 4 bases and J by 1 base, and 17 bases separated the two germline ends. The CDR3 spans 17 residues. In DNA, the CDR3 is TGTGCCAGCAGCTCTCAGCCCGGGGTTTGGGCCAAAAACATTCAGTACTTC. It specifies CASSSQPGVWAKNIQYF.

This clonotype has just a few counts. The chain has TRBV12-3 or TRBV12-4 and TRBJ1-1; no clear D. This CDR3 region has 13 residues. Trimming stripped 6 bases from V and 0 bases from J, with 8 bases between. CDR3 nucleotides: TGTGCCAGCAGCTCCAGTATGAACACTGAAGCTTTCTTT. This codes for CASSSSMNTEAFF.

The genes are TRBV6-2 or TRBV6-3 and TRBJ2-5; TRBD2 matches 7 bases. The CDR3 covers 15 residues. The germline V gene has CDR1 MNHEY and CDR2 SVGEGT. Losses at the gene ends were 2 bases for V and 4 bases for J; bases not matched to a gene: 7. CDR3 DNA sequence: TGTGCCAGCAGTTACCGCAGGACTAGGGGAGAGACCCAGTACTTC. Residues: CASSYRRTRGETQYF.

Ten or more counts support this clonotype. The chain recombines TRBV15 with TRBJ1-2, with no clear D. The CDR3 extends over 15 amino acids. Per germline, CDR1 LNHNV and CDR2 YYDKDF (reference sequence). The V gene lost 0 bases and the J gene lost 2 bases, with 10 bases spanning the gap. CDR3 in amino acids: CATSRDGVFNYGYTF. CDR3 sequence (DNA): TGTGCCACCAGCAGAGATGGGGTTTTCAACTATGGCTACACCTTC. Combining the CDR3 with reference TRBV15 and TRBJ1-2 gives the whole variable domain DAMVIQNPRYQVTQFGKPVTLSCSQTLNHNVMYWYQQKSSQAPKLLFHYYDKDFNNEADTPDNFQSRRPNTSFCFLDIRSPGLGDTAMYLCATSRDGVFNYGYTFGSGTRLTVV.

CDR3 DNA: TGTGCCAGCAGTGAGACGGCAGGGAGGGGGAACACTGAAGCTTTCTTT. Its protein product is CASSETAGRGNTEAFF. V is TRBV27 and J is TRBJ1-1; tentative D call: TRBD1 (5 bases). The CDR3 is made up of 16 amino acids. Germline V gene data show CDR1 as MNHEY and CDR2 as SMNVEV (reference sequence). Trimming took 5 bases from V and 1 from J, leaving 17 bases between them.

The chain is built from TRBV2 and TRBJ2-7; possibly TRBD1 or TRBD2 for D (6 bases each). The CDR3 totals 13 residues. V dropped 7 bases and J dropped 6 bases, with 16 bases sitting between them. The germline V gene encodes CDR1 SNHLY and CDR2 FYNNEI. In DNA form, the CDR3 reads TGTGCCAGCACGGGGGCGAGGTTGTCCGAGCAGTACTTC. As protein: CASTGARLSEQYF.

This clonotype was seen a single time. The J gene is TRBJ1-2, the V gene TRBV6-1; weak D call: TRBD1 (5 bases). Germline V CDR1 and CDR2: MNHNS, SASEGT. CDR3 length: 14 amino acids. V dropped 5 bases and J dropped 7 bases, with 17 bases sitting between them. CDR3 DNA: TGTGCCAGCAGTTCCGGGACGGGTCCCACTGGCTACACCTTC. It translates to CASSSGTGPTGYTF.

This clonotype came up a few times. CDR3 sequence: CASSPTATYEQYF. The CDR3 DNA reads TGTGCCAGCAGCCCAACGGCGACCTACGAGCAGTACTTC. The V and J genes are TRBV7-2 and TRBJ2-7, with unresolved D. Germline V gene data show CDR1 as SGHTA and CDR2 as FQGNSA. V gave up 5 bases and J gave up 2 bases, with 10 bases separating them. The length of the CDR3 is 13 residues. Full variable domain (remainder filled in from reference TRBV7-2 and TRBJ2-7): GAGVSQSPSNKVTEKGKDVELRCDPISGHTALYWYRQSLGQGLEFLIYFQGNSAPDKSGLPSDRFSAERTGGSVSTLTIQRTQQEDSAVYLCASSPTATYEQYFGPGTRLTVT.

On this clonotype itself: Being one base from a much bigger clone, this may be a read error. The chain is built from TRBV6-5 and TRBJ2-1; 13 positions agree with TRBD2. The V gene's germline CDR1 is MNHEY and CDR2 SVGAGI. CDR3 length: 14 amino acids. Trimming at V came to 6 bases and at J to 14 bases, leaving 10 bases not matched to a gene. The CDR3 coding sequence is TGTGCCAGCAGAGCCGGGACTAGCGGGAATCCGAAGTTCTTC. Protein: CASRAGTSGNPKFF.

To note about this clonotype: Being one base from a much bigger clone, this may be a read error. The chain couples TRBV7-9 to TRBJ2-3; D is unresolved. CDR3 size: 14 residues. V was cut by 5 bases and J by 0 bases, with 9 bases left in between. Germline CDR1 reads SEHNR; CDR2 reads FQNEAQ (reference sequence). The CDR3 DNA reads TGTGCCAGCAGCCCCCAATCCAGCACAGATACGCAGTATTTT. This gives the protein CASSPQSSTDTQYF.

The rearrangement joins TRBV3-1 to TRBJ2-1; maybe TRBD2 (5 bases). Germline V gene lookup returns CDR1 LGHDT and CDR2 YNNKEL (reference sequence). With 5 bases removed from V and 5 bases from J, the gap between germline ends came to 13 bases. CDR3 length: 14 residues. In DNA, the CDR3 is TGTGCCAGCAGCTACCGCGAGCGGCACAATGAGCAGTTCTTC. It is translated as CASSYRERHNEQFF.

There are a few counts of this clonotype. This rearrangement joins TRBV11-2 to TRBJ2-1; 7 positions match TRBD2. Unmatched junction bases numbered 3, after V lost 2 bases and J lost 2 bases. Germline lookup yields CDR1 SGHAT and CDR2 FQNNGV. The CDR3 runs 15 residues. The CDR3: CASSLRDYTYNEQFF. Here the CDR3 DNA reads TGTGCCAGCAGCTTAAGGGACTATACCTACAATGAGCAGTTCTTC.

This clonotype has only a few counts. The chain recombines TRBV10-2 with TRBJ2-1; D might be TRBD1 (6 bases). The CDR3 sequence is 13 residues long. The V and J ends lost 4 bases and 5 bases respectively, with 9 bases between them. CDR1 WSHSY and CDR2 SAAADI come from the germline V gene. The CDR3 loop is CASSGTADNEQFF. In DNA, the CDR3 is TGCGCCAGCAGTGGGACAGCCGACAATGAGCAGTTCTTC.

The chain employs TRBV10-1 and TRBJ2-5; D not certain. The germline gives CDR1 WNHNN, CDR2 SYGVQD (reference sequence). This CDR3 comprises 13 residues. Trimming removed 0 bases from V and 11 bases from J, with 13 bases in between. CDR3 loop: CASSESGATAQYF. The CDR3 coding sequence is TGCGCCAGCAGTGAGTCAGGCGCCACGGCTCAGTACTTC.

V and J are TRBV11-2 and TRBJ2-7; TRBD1 is a possible D gene (5 bases). CDR3 size: 14 residues. Trimming removed 5 bases at V and 3 bases at J, with 14 bases between. CDR1 is SGHAT and CDR2 is FQNNGV in the germline V gene. Here the CDR3 DNA reads TGTGCCAGCAGCAGAGCCGACAGTTACTACGAGCAGTACTTC. Translation: CASSRADSYYEQYF.

This chain connects TRBV6-2 or TRBV6-3 to TRBJ2-3; 7 nucleotides line up with TRBD1. The CDR3 consists of 13 residues. The V segment lost 7 bases and the J segment 5 bases; nucleotides outside the gene matches: 6. Looked up from germline, CDR1 is MNHEY and CDR2 is SVGEGT. The DNA of the CDR3 is TGTGCCAGCACCTGGACAGGTGGAGATACGCAGTATTTT. Protein: CASTWTGGDTQYF.

The genes are TRBV11-2 and TRBJ2-3; a possible D gene is TRBD2 (5 bases). Germline lookup yields CDR1 SGHAT and CDR2 FQNNGV. The CDR3 contains 16 residues. V was clipped by 0 bases and J by 7 bases, with 17 bases between them. The CDR3 is CASSLDSPWELNTQYF. In DNA, the CDR3 is TGTGCCAGCAGCTTAGATTCCCCTTGGGAGCTGAATACGCAGTATTTT.